The clone carrying this T cell receptor beta chain was seen a few times. Its antigen remains unidentified. The sample is drawn from a study of T-cell memory formation after mild COVID-19. As for the study in general: Each donor largely had its own TCR clusters.

Looked up from germline, CDR1 is SGDLS and CDR2 is YYNGEE. V shed 4 bases and J shed 3 bases, with 17 bases lying between them. The CDR3 is 15 amino acids. Points from the study as a whole: In pre-infection memory, a portion of responding clones appeared, which suggested that cross-reactive memory joined. CD4+ bias marked clones expanding day 15 to 37, unlike balanced contracting clones.

MiXCR, applied by TCRdb to the 5' RACE reads, yields one record per CDR3 protein. This sample has about 470,000 distinct CDR3 sequences, with approximately 18% found just once. This clonotype originated in an adult woman who had mild COVID-19 (a few samples of this study predate the infection). Cell type and time point are not known. J is TRBJ2-7 and V is TRBV9; D may be TRBD1 (6 bases). Material for sequencing was PBMCs or a T cell subset sorted from them (not recorded which). The CDR3 spells CASSFRTETFYEQYF. The CDR3 nucleotides read TGTGCCAGCAGCTTCCGGACAGAAACTTTCTACGAGCAGTACTTC.